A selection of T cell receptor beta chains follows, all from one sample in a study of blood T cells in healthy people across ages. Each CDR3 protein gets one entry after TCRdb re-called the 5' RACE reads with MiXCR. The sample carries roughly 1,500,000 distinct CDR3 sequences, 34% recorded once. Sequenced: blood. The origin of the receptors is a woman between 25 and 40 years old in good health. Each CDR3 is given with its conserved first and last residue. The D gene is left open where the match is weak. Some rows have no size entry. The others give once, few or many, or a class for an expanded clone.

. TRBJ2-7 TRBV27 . CASTSGVTYEQYF TGTGCCAGCACCTCGGGAGTAACGTACGAGCAGTACTTC
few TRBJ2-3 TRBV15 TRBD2 CATSITGTSGSRDTQYF TGTGCCACCAGCATAACCGGGACTAGCGGGAGTCGGGATACGCAGTATTTT
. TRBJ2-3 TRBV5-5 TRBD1 CASSEPGQGFSTDTQYF TGTGCCAGCAGCGAACCGGGACAGGGATTCTCCACAGATACGCAGTATTTT
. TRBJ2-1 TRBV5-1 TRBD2 CASSPGLAGGKFF TGCGCCAGCAGCCCGGGACTAGCGGGGGGGAAGTTCTTC
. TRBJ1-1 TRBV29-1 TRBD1 CSSAHRGGTEAFF TGCAGCTCTGCGCACAGGGGGGGAACTGAAGCTTTCTTT
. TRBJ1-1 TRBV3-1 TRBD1 CASSWGRTGSAQAFF TGTGCCAGCAGCTGGGGCAGGACAGGGTCTGCCCAAGCTTTCTTT
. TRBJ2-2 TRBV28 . CASSSPGGQGNTGELFF TGTGCCAGCAGTTCTCCCGGGGGCCAGGGGAACACCGGGGAGCTGTTTTTT
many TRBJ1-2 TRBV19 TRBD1 CASAPDRGIGGYTF TGTGCCAGCGCCCCAGACAGGGGGATCGGTGGCTACACCTTC
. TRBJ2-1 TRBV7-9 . CASSPRQDRNEQFF TGTGCCAGCAGCCCCCGACAGGACCGCAATGAGCAGTTCTTC
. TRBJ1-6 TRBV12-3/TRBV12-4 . CASSRTPGFSPLHF TGTGCCAGCAGTCGGACCCCCGGGTTTTCACCCCTCCACTTT
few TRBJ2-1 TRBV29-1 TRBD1 CSVLGGQPYREQFF TGCAGCGTTTTAGGGGGACAGCCTTATAGGGAGCAGTTCTTC
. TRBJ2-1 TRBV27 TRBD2 CASSFGSGGEYDEQFF TGTGCCAGCAGTTTCGGCAGCGGGGGGGAGTACGATGAGCAGTTCTTC
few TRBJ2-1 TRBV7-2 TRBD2 CASSLRMGGYNEQFF TGTGCCAGCAGCTTACGAATGGGAGGGTACAATGAGCAGTTCTTC
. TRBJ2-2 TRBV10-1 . CASSEGRGELFF TGCGCCAGCAGTGAAGGCCGCGGGGAGCTGTTTTTT
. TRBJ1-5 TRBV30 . CAWHGGTGQPQHF TGTGCCTGGCACGGGGGAACGGGTCAGCCCCAGCATTTT
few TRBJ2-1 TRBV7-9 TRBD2 CAIDGLAVVGEQFF TGTGCCATCGACGGACTAGCGGTCGTTGGGGAGCAGTTCTTC
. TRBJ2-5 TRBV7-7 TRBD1 CASSPTGNGVGTQYF TGTGCCAGCAGCCCGACAGGGAATGGGGTTGGGACCCAGTACTTC
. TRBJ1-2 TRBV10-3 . CAISVSQFDGYTF TGTGCCATCAGTGTTTCCCAGTTCGATGGCTACACCTTC
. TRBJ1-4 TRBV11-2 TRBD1 CASSARTGYSIGTNEKLFF TGTGCCAGCAGCGCCAGGACAGGGTATTCTATTGGAACTAATGAAAAACTGTTTTTT
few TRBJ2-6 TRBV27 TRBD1 CASSPDRGTSNVLTF TGTGCCAGCAGCCCCGACAGGGGTACGTCCAACGTCCTGACTTTC
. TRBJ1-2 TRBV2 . CASSVGGVNYGYTF TGTGCCAGCAGTGTGGGAGGGGTTAACTATGGCTACACCTTC
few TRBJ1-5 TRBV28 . CASSIWSVQPQHF TGTGCCAGCAGTATTTGGAGCGTACAGCCCCAGCATTTT
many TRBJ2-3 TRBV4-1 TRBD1 CASSHYGTGVSTDTQYF TGCGCCAGCAGCCATTACGGGACAGGGGTGAGCACAGATACGCAGTATTTT
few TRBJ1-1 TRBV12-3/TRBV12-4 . CASRRDTGGNTEAFF TGTGCCAGCAGAAGAGATACGGGAGGGAACACTGAAGCTTTCTTT
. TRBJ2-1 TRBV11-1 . CASSLRLDEQFF TGTGCCAGCAGCTTACGCCTGGATGAGCAGTTCTTC
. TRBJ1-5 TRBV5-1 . CASSLAREHQPQHF TGCGCCAGCAGCTTGGCAAGGGAGCATCAGCCCCAGCATTTT
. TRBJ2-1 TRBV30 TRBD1 CAWSRGTGANEQFF TGTGCCTGGAGTAGGGGGACAGGGGCCAATGAGCAGTTCTTC
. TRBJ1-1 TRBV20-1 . CSARERSHGAFF TGCAGTGCCAGGGAGAGATCCCATGGAGCTTTCTTT
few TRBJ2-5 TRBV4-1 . CASSQFYSLQETQYF TGCGCCAGCAGCCAGTTCTACAGCCTCCAAGAGACCCAGTACTTC
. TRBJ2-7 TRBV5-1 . CASSLPPSAGSSYEQYF TGCGCCAGCAGCCTTCCCCCGAGCGCAGGGTCCTCCTACGAGCAGTACTTC
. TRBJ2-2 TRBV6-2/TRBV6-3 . CASSYSRFTGELFF TGTGCCAGCAGTTACTCGAGGTTCACCGGGGAGCTGTTTTTT
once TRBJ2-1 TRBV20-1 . CRAKGPGPEQFF TGCAGGGCTAAGGGCCCCGGGCCTGAGCAGTTCTTC
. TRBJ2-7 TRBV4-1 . CASSQGGLSSYGQYF TGCGCCAGCAGCCAAGGCGGGCTGAGCTCCTACGGGCAGTACTTC
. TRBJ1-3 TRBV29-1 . CSVITGSSGNTIYF TGCAGCGTCATCACAGGGAGTTCTGGAAACACCATATATTTT
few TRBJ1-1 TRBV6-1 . CASSEALGVYTEAFF TGTGCCAGCAGTGAAGCGCTTGGGGTGTACACTGAAGCTTTCTTT
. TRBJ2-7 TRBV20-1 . CSATANSREQYF TGCAGTGCCACCGCGAATTCACGCGAGCAGTACTTC
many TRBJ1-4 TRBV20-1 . CSAPGINEKLFF TGCAGTGCGCCAGGGATTAATGAAAAACTGTTTTTT
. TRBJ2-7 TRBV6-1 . CASSESGRIGYEQYF TGTGCCAGCAGTGAATCTGGGCGGATCGGCTACGAGCAGTACTTC
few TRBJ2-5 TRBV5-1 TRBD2 CASSRGTSGEETQYF TGCGCCAGCAGCCGGGGGACTAGCGGGGAAGAGACCCAGTACTTC
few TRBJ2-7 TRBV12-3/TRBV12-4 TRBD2 CASSRSSGSYEQYF TGTGCCAGCAGTCGCTCTAGCGGGAGCTACGAGCAGTACTTC
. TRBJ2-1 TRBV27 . CASRKDPYEQFF TGTGCCAGCAGAAAGGATCCCTACGAGCAGTTCTTC
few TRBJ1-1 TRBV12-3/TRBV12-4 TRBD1 CASSSNYDRVNTEAFF TGTGCCAGCAGTTCAAATTACGACAGGGTGAACACTGAAGCTTTCTTT
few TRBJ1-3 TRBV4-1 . CASSQDDSAGGRNTIYF TGCGCCAGCAGCCAGGACGATTCAGCAGGTGGAAGAAACACCATATATTTT
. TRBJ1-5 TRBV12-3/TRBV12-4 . CASSLSGLKNQPQHF TGTGCCAGCAGCCTCTCCGGGTTAAAGAATCAGCCCCAGCATTTT
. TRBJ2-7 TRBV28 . CASSPITGSEQYF TGTGCCAGCAGTCCTATAACCGGGTCCGAGCAGTACTTC
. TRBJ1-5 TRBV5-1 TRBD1 CASSKGRGTQPQHF TGCGCCAGCAGCAAAGGCAGGGGGACACAGCCCCAGCATTTT
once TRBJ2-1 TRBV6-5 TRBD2 CASKPGLAGYNEQFF TGTGCCAGCAAGCCCGGACTAGCGGGTTACAATGAGCAGTTCTTC
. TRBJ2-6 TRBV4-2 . CASSHPEGPMGSGANVLTF TGTGCCAGCAGCCACCCGGAGGGACCCATGGGCTCTGGGGCCAACGTCCTGACTTTC
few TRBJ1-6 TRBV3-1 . CASSINWVSPLHF TGTGCCAGCAGCATAAACTGGGTTTCACCCCTCCACTTT
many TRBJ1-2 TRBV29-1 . CSVEGRLGYTF TGCAGCGTTGAAGGCAGGCTAGGCTACACCTTC
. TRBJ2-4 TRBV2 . CASRSQGLAKNIQYF TGTGCCAGCAGATCACAGGGCTTAGCCAAAAACATTCAGTACTTC
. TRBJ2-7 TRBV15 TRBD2 CATSRTSGYEQYF TGTGCCACCAGCAGGACTAGCGGCTACGAGCAGTACTTC
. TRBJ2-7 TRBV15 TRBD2 CATSTLTGGAAEQYF TGTGCCACCAGCACGCTAACGGGGGGGGCAGCCGAGCAGTACTTC
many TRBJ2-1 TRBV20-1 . CSAQDSYNEQFF TGCAGTGCTCAGGACAGCTACAATGAGCAGTTCTTC
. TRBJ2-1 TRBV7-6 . CASSLGAAGSYNEQFF TGTGCCAGCAGCTTAGGTGCTGCGGGTTCCTACAATGAGCAGTTCTTC
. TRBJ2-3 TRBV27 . CASSPLVGSVTGTQYF TGTGCCAGCAGTCCGCTAGTCGGGTCCGTCACAGGTACGCAGTATTTT
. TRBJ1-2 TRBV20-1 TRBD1 CSTLRDRVHGYTF TGCAGTACTCTCCGGGACAGGGTTCATGGCTACACCTTC
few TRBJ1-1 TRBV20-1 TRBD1 CSARDGTGGEAFF TGCAGTGCTAGAGATGGGACAGGGGGAGAGGCTTTCTTT